This T cell receptor (beta chain) was sequenced during a study of hypomethylating agent response in myelodysplastic syndrome. Study-level findings and limits: Shared GLIPH2 clusters possibly recognizing novel MDS antigens remain unconfirmed.

Concerning this clone: Antigen unknown.

Profiling relied on immunoSEQ multiplex PCR, and the TCRdb table lists in-frame clones only, not all of them. In the table there are thousands of clones, approximately 86% of which are singletons. CDR1 LNHNV and CDR2 YYDKDF come from the germline V gene (reference sequence). There are 17 residues in the CDR3. The source was bone marrow, collected before or after starting hypomethylating agent treatment for myelodysplastic syndrome (not recorded which). This chain links TRBV15 with TRBJ2-5; TRBD1 matches at 9 bases. The closer fit of TRBJ2-7 to the DNA end suggests the J call may be wrong. The sequence was collected from a human donor with myelodysplastic syndrome. The DNA for the CDR3 is TGTGCCACCAGCAGAGGGCGGGGACAGGGATCATACTACGAGCAGTACTTC. Its protein product is CATSRGRGQGSYYEQYF.